The 11 T cell receptor beta chains listed next were all sequenced from one sample in a study of T cells after yellow fever vaccination. TCRdb itself ran the 5' RACE reads through MiXCR, one entry per CDR3 protein. The sample has roughly 170,000 distinct CDR3 sequences, roughly 6.2% seen once. The sample was CD4+ T cells sorted from PBMCs, taken on the day of the first yellow fever vaccination. The receptors stem from a man between 18 and 35 years old who received the YFV17D yellow fever vaccine.

This clonotype was counted ten times or more. This rearrangement joins TRBV18 to TRBJ1-2, with D tentatively TRBD1 (5 bases). V was shortened by 1 base and J by 8 bases, with 14 bases between the two germline ends. Germline V gene data show CDR1 as KGHSH and CDR2 as LQKENI. This CDR3 is 14 amino acids long. CDR3 residues: CASSPREGNRGYTF. CDR3 coding DNA: TGTGCCAGCTCACCACGCGAGGGGAATAGGGGCTACACCTTC.

V and J are TRBV7-2 and TRBJ2-5; perhaps TRBD2 as D (6 bases). In germline, CDR1 is SGHTA, CDR2 FQGNSA. Trimming took off 1 base at V and 4 bases at J, with 16 bases between the two ends. This CDR3 has 16 residues. The CDR3 sequence is CASSLGLGTSPETQYF. CDR3 nucleotide sequence: TGTGCCAGCAGCTTAGGACTCGGAACTAGCCCAGAGACCCAGTACTTC.

This clonotype has at least ten counts. The chain is built from TRBV18 and TRBJ2-7; D might be TRBD1 or TRBD2, each matching 5 bases. In germline, CDR1 is KGHSH, CDR2 LQKENI. V lost 3 bases and J lost 10, with 13 bases in between. The CDR3 totals 12 residues. The CDR3: CASSPLPGDQYF. The CDR3 DNA follows: TGTGCCAGCTCACCTCTCCCCGGGGACCAGTACTTC.

The rearrangement uses TRBV20-1 and TRBJ1-1; no clear D. The CDR3 is made up of 16 amino acids. The germline V gene encodes CDR1 DFQATT and CDR2 SNEGSKA (reference sequence). The V gene lost 0 bases and the J gene lost 4 bases, with 18 bases spanning the gap. The CDR3: CSARDYLGSFATEAFF. The CDR3 bases are TGCAGTGCTAGAGATTATCTCGGGTCGTTCGCCACTGAAGCTTTCTTT.

Only a few counts were recorded for this clonotype. The CDR3 DNA follows: TGTGCCAGCTCACCATTAGCAGGGGGCGCGGATGGCTACACCTTC. Encoded protein: CASSPLAGGADGYTF. The chain recombines TRBV18 with TRBJ1-2, with 8 bases matching TRBD1. The CDR3 totals 15 residues. J was trimmed by 6 bases and V by 2 bases; bases with no gene match: 8. Germline V gene data show CDR1 as KGHSH and CDR2 as LQKENI.

This clonotype occurred many times. The V and J genes are TRBV5-1 and TRBJ2-1, with TRBD2 as a possible D gene (5 bases). V lost 2 bases, J lost 5 bases, and 8 bases lay in between. The length of the CDR3 is 13 residues. Germline CDR1 reads SGHRS; CDR2 reads YFSETQ. As DNA, the CDR3 is TGCGCCAGCAGCTTATCGGGGAACAATGAGCAGTTCTTC. This translates into CASSLSGNNEQFF.

Details on this clonotype: One base away lies a much larger clone, so this may be a sequencing read error. V and J are TRBV20-1 and TRBJ1-1, with a weak D call TRBD1 (5 bases). This CDR3 has 12 residues. Germline assignment: CDR1 DFQATT and CDR2 SNEGSKA (reference sequence). The V end was cut by 4 bases, the J end by 13 bases, with 19 bases between. CDR3 region: CSATEGPMGVFF. The CDR3 DNA follows: TGCAGTGCTACAGAGGGACCCATGGGGGTTTTCTTT.

This clonotype occurred many times. The DNA of the CDR3 is TGTGCCAGCAGTTACAGGGGGGCCCCTAAAAATGAGCAGTTCTTC. The encoded protein is CASSYRGAPKNEQFF. The chain uses TRBV6-5 and TRBJ2-1; D may correspond to TRBD1 or TRBD2 (6 bases each). The CDR3 covers 15 residues. Germline V gene sequence: CDR1 MNHEY, CDR2 SVGAGI. V was trimmed by 2 bases and J by 7 bases, leaving 15 bases between them.

The chain is built from TRBV4-2 and TRBJ1-5, with D perhaps matching TRBD1 (6 bases). Germline V gives CDR1 LGHNA, CDR2 YNFKEQ. CDR3 length: 18 residues. Trimming pared 0 bases from V and 3 bases from J, leaving 18 bases between. The CDR3 reads CASSQDWIGGEDNQPQHF. Here the CDR3 DNA reads TGTGCCAGCAGCCAAGATTGGATAGGGGGTGAGGACAATCAGCCCCAGCATTTT.

The chain is built from TRBV6-4 and TRBJ2-5, with 8 bases identical to TRBD1. Trimming at V came to 6 bases and at J to 5 bases, leaving 8 bases not matched to a gene. The CDR3 covers 14 residues. The germline gives CDR1 MRHNA, CDR2 SNTAGT. The CDR3 loop reads CASSPDRASETQYF. The CDR3 coding sequence is TGTGCCAGCAGCCCGGACAGGGCGAGCGAGACCCAGTACTTC.

The rearrangement links TRBV6-1 to TRBJ2-2; D is possibly TRBD2 (5 bases). Between the trimmed V and J ends, which lost 7 bases and 4 bases, there was a span of 10 bases. The CDR3 totals 13 residues. CDR1 MNHNS and CDR2 SASEGT come from the germline V gene. The CDR3: CASKAGFTGELFF. CDR3 nucleotides: TGTGCCAGCAAGGCGGGCTTCACCGGGGAGCTGTTTTTT.